A selection of T cell receptor beta chains follows, all from one sample in a study of T cells in Graves' hyperthyroidism and ophthalmopathy. TCRdb called the multiplex PCR reads again in MiXCR, with one record for every CDR3 protein. The sample has roughly 400,000 distinct CDR3 sequences, around an eighth seen once. Sequenced input: blood. The origin of the receptors is a man aged 50 or older with Graves' ophthalmopathy. The CDR3 runs from the conserved cysteine through the conserved F or W. The D gene is left open where the match is weak. Clone size is stated in some rows and not others, as once, few, many or a class when expanded.

>NA|TRBD1|TRBV24-1|TRBJ1-5
CATSDNRGRPQHF
TGTGCCACCAGTGACAACAGGGGACGGCCCCAGCATTTT
>many|NA|TRBV20-1|TRBJ2-7
CSAREAPPPYEQYF
TGCAGTGCTAGAGAAGCTCCGCCGCCCTACGAGCAGTACTTC
>many|TRBD1|TRBV11-2|TRBJ1-1
CASSRDRGRTAFF
TGTGCCAGCAGCCGCGACAGGGGGCGGACGGCTTTCTTT
>few|NA|TRBV29-1|TRBJ2-7
CSVEEPPGGYEQYF
TGCAGCGTTGAAGAGCCCCCGGGTGGCTACGAGCAGTACTTC
>many|TRBD1|TRBV11-2|TRBJ2-4
CASSSSDRGAKNIQYF
TGTGCCAGCAGCTCCTCGGACAGGGGAGCCAAAAACATTCAGTACTTC
>NA|TRBD1|TRBV18|TRBJ2-7
CASSLNARSGTGGAYEQYF
TGTGCCAGCTCACTAAATGCAAGAAGCGGGACAGGGGGCGCGTACGAGCAGTACTTC
>many|TRBD2|TRBV7-6|TRBJ2-1
CASSMTLAGGPSYNEQFF
TGTGCCAGCAGCATGACTCTAGCGGGAGGGCCCTCCTACAATGAGCAGTTCTTC
>few|NA|TRBV24-1|TRBJ2-3
CATSDITDTQYF
TGTGCCACCAGTGATATCACAGATACGCAGTATTTT
>NA|TRBD2|TRBV11-2|TRBJ2-7
CASSYLAGGLVEQYF
TGTGCCAGCAGCTATCTAGCGGGAGGGCTAGTCGAGCAGTACTTC
>few|NA|TRBV27|TRBJ2-2
CASNSGALTGELFF
TGTGCCAGCAATTCAGGGGCGCTCACCGGGGAGCTGTTTTTT
>many|NA|TRBV12-3/TRBV12-4|TRBJ1-1
CASSHSRISLNTEAFF
TGTGCCAGCAGCCATAGTAGGATATCCCTCAACACTGAAGCTTTCTTT
>NA|TRBD2|TRBV25-1|TRBJ2-1
CASKAGGRNEQFF
TGTGCCAGCAAGGCGGGAGGTCGCAATGAGCAGTTCTTC
>many|TRBD1|TRBV7-9|TRBJ1-2
CASSFGDRYYGYTF
TGTGCCAGCAGCTTTGGGGACAGATACTATGGCTACACCTTC
>few|NA|TRBV6-1|TRBJ1-2
CASRGVSGYTF
TGTGCCAGCAGAGGGGTTTCTGGCTACACCTTC
>many|NA|TRBV20-1|TRBJ2-7
CSAREGAAYEQYF
TGCAGTGCTAGAGAGGGGGCAGCCTACGAGCAGTACTTC
>many|NA|TRBV27|TRBJ2-4
CASSSAGRLAKNIQYF
TGTGCCAGCAGCTCTGCCGGACGTTTAGCCAAAAACATTCAGTACTTC
>NA|NA|TRBV27|TRBJ1-6
CASSSPQGFGSPLHF
TGTGCCAGCAGTTCCCCCCAGGGGTTTGGTTCACCCCTCCACTTT
>few|TRBD1|TRBV19|TRBJ2-3
CASSTGTGVRGDTQYF
TGTGCCAGTAGTACTGGGACAGGGGTCAGAGGAGATACGCAGTATTTT
>few|NA|TRBV14|TRBJ1-4
CASSLRQSTNEKLFF
TGTGCCAGCAGCTTGAGACAATCAACTAATGAAAAACTGTTTTTT
>few|TRBD2|TRBV4-2|TRBJ2-1
CASSQAEGSGSSNEQFF
TGTGCCAGCAGCCAAGCAGAGGGTAGCGGGAGTTCTAATGAGCAGTTCTTC
>many|TRBD2|TRBV20-1|TRBJ2-1
CSAPPTSAYNEQFF
TGCAGTGCTCCACCGACTAGCGCTTACAATGAGCAGTTCTTC
>many|TRBD1|TRBV15|TRBJ1-5
CATSPRDRAKNQPQHF
TGTGCCACAAGCCCGCGGGACAGGGCAAAAAATCAGCCCCAGCATTTT
>NA|NA|TRBV20-1|TRBJ2-5
CSARDRGEETQYF
TGCAGTGCTAGAGATAGGGGCGAAGAGACCCAGTACTTC
>many|NA|TRBV6-1|TRBJ1-5
CAIQTGLGYSNQPQHF
TGTGCCATCCAAACGGGTTTAGGGTACAGCAATCAGCCCCAGCATTTT
>NA|TRBD2|TRBV9|TRBJ2-7
CASSVTPSGRLEQYF
TGTGCCAGCAGCGTAACCCCTAGCGGGAGGTTGGAGCAGTACTTC
>many|TRBD1|TRBV11-2|TRBJ2-7
CASSLERGLYEQYF
TGTGCCAGCAGCTTAGAGAGGGGGCTCTACGAGCAGTACTTC
>many|NA|TRBV7-8|TRBJ1-5
CASSYSDYSNQPQHF
TGTGCCAGCAGCTATTCGGATTATAGCAATCAGCCCCAGCATTTT
>many|TRBD1|TRBV6-1|TRBJ2-7
CASRDSTGGKNEQYF
TGTGCCAGCAGAGACTCTACAGGGGGCAAGAACGAGCAGTACTTC
>many|NA|TRBV12-3/TRBV12-4|TRBJ2-1
CASSSESGVNEQFF
TGTGCCAGCAGCTCAGAGTCAGGGGTGAATGAGCAGTTCTTC
>few|NA|TRBV10-2|TRBJ2-7
CASSGVGVQFLYEQYF
TGCGCCAGCAGTGGGGTTGGGGTCCAGTTTCTCTACGAGCAGTACTTC
>NA|NA|TRBV11-3|TRBJ2-2
CASSLLALKRELFF
TGTGCCAGCAGCTTACTGGCATTAAAAAGGGAGCTGTTTTTT
>once|NA|TRBV7-9|TRBJ2-7
CASSPTARYEQYF
TGTGCCAGCAGCCCGACAGCTCGCTACGAGCAGTACTTC
>few|NA|TRBV20-1|TRBJ1-2
CSAGTLDGYTF
TGCAGTGCGGGGACATTGGATGGCTACACCTTC
>many|TRBD2|TRBV7-9|TRBJ2-5
CASSPEAGGRLETQYF
TGTGCCAGCAGCCCAGAGGCGGGAGGAAGGTTGGAGACCCAGTACTTC
>many|NA|TRBV2|TRBJ1-1
CASTPRTEEAFF
TGTGCCAGCACTCCAAGGACAGAAGAAGCTTTCTTT
>once|TRBD2|TRBV7-9|TRBJ2-3
CASSLGLAGDSADTQYF
TGTGCCAGCAGCTTAGGACTAGCGGGAGATTCGGCAGATACGCAGTATTTT
>NA|TRBD1|TRBV6-5|TRBJ1-2
CASSYWRTGGDGYGYTF
TGTGCCAGCAGTTACTGGAGGACAGGGGGCGACGGCTATGGCTACACCTTC
>NA|NA|TRBV7-9|TRBJ2-7
CASSLSWDGAYEQYF
TGTGCCAGCAGCTTGTCGTGGGACGGAGCCTACGAGCAGTACTTC
>NA|NA|TRBV6-1|TRBJ2-6
CASSDPGAGANVLTF
TGTGCCAGCAGTGATCCCGGGGCCGGGGCCAACGTCCTGACTTTC
>many|NA|TRBV12-3/TRBV12-4|TRBJ1-3
CASSSTDTSGNTIYF
TGTGCCAGCAGTTCTACGGACACCTCTGGAAACACCATATATTTT